The 25 T cell receptor beta chains below all came from one sample that was sequenced in a study of blood T cells in healthy people across ages. A J-beta primer mix and a sample-barcoded 5' primer were used in a second PCR of roughly 7 to 12 cycles. TCRdb called the 5' RACE reads again in MiXCR, with one record for every CDR3 protein. The table lists about 1,500,000 distinct CDR3 sequences, around 42% of them singletons. The sample comprised blood. Receptors were obtained from a young woman in good health.

The rearrangement links TRBV15 to TRBJ1-5, with D tentatively TRBD1 (5 bases). This CDR3 comprises 16 residues. Germline CDR1 LNHNV, CDR2 YYDKDF (reference sequence). Trimming removed 2 bases from V and 0 bases from J, with 11 bases in between. CDR3 nucleotide sequence: TGTGCCACCAGCAGAAATCATGACAGTAGCAATCAGCCCCAGCATTTT. It specifies CATSRNHDSSNQPQHF. The full variable domain, its missing parts supplied by reference TRBV15 and TRBJ1-5, is DAMVIQNPRYQVTQFGKPVTLSCSQTLNHNVMYWYQQKSSQAPKLLFHYYDKDFNNEADTPDNFQSRRPNTSFCFLDIRSPGLGDTAMYLCATSRNHDSSNQPQHFGDGTRLSIL.

V is TRBV6-1 and J is TRBJ2-7; D tentatively reads TRBD1 or TRBD2 (5 bases each). CDR3 length: 15 amino acids. Germline-derived CDR1 and CDR2 are MNHNS and SASEGT. Trimming shortened V by 4 bases and J by 2 bases, and 15 bases separated the two germline ends. Here the CDR3 DNA reads TGTGCCAGCAGTGGAACAGGACTGGTGGCCTACGAGCAGTACTTC. Protein: CASSGTGLVAYEQYF.

This chain joins TRBV20-1 and TRBJ2-2, with no clear D. Germline V gene data show CDR1 as DFQATT and CDR2 as SNEGSKA (reference sequence). V gave up 6 bases and J gave up 4 bases, with 12 bases separating them. The CDR3 sequence is 13 residues long. The CDR3 nucleotides read TGCAGTGCCCAGGAAGCAGTCACCGGGGAGCTGTTTTTT. Encoded protein: CSAQEAVTGELFF.

In its sample, this clonotype was seen a few times. The V and J genes are TRBV20-1 and TRBJ2-1, with 7 positions matching TRBD2. CDR1 is DFQATT, CDR2 SNEGSKA, per germline (reference sequence). The trim removed 1 base at V and 6 bases at J, leaving 9 bases unmatched. The CDR3 covers 15 residues. In DNA form, the CDR3 reads TGCAGTGCTAGAGCCCTGGGATCTAGCGGCAATGAGCAGTTCTTC. It translates to CSARALGSSGNEQFF.

This clonotype was recorded a few times. The CDR3 nucleotides are TGTGCCAGCAGTTTGGGTTTCCCAGAAAAACTGTTTTTT. It yields the protein CASSLGFPEKLFF. The chain joins TRBV12-3 or TRBV12-4 to TRBJ1-4; no definite D call. The V gene lost 3 bases and the J gene lost 8 bases, with 10 bases spanning the gap. The CDR3 sequence is 13 residues long.

The chain has TRBV6-2 or TRBV6-3 and TRBJ2-5; 7 nucleotides agree with TRBD1. There are 13 residues in the CDR3. Unmatched junction bases numbered 8, after V lost 8 bases and J lost 5 bases. CDR1 is MNHEY, CDR2 SVGEGT, per germline. The CDR3 coding sequence is TGTGCCAGCTCTGGACAGGATCGGGAGACCCAGTACTTC. It encodes CASSGQDRETQYF.

This clonotype is a singleton in its sample. The genes are TRBV7-9 and TRBJ1-5, with a possible D match to TRBD1 (5 bases). The V gene lost 5 bases and the J gene lost 0 bases, with 14 bases spanning the gap. CDR3 length: 16 amino acids. Germline V CDR1 and CDR2: SEHNR, FQNEAQ (reference sequence). CDR3 sequence reads: CASSASGRSSNQPQHF. CDR3 sequence (DNA): TGTGCCAGCAGCGCATCAGGGAGAAGTAGCAATCAGCCCCAGCATTTT. The full variable domain, its missing parts supplied by reference TRBV7-9 and TRBJ1-5, is DTGVSQNPRHKITKRGQNVTFRCDPISEHNRLYWYRQTLGQGPEFLTYFQNEAQLEKSRLLSDRFSAERPKGSFSTLEIQRTEQGDSAMYLCASSASGRSSNQPQHFGDGTRLSIL.

For this clonotype: This may arise from a read error, as a much more abundant clone is one base away. This chain connects TRBV7-2 to TRBJ2-1; no definite D call. The better agreement between TRBJ2-7 and the DNA end casts doubt on the J call. The CDR3 loop spans 12 amino acids. Germline CDR1 reads SGHTA; CDR2 reads FQGNSA. The CDR3 here is CASSFLNNEQYF. Here the CDR3 DNA reads TGTGCCAGCAGCTTTCTAAACAATGAGCAGTACTTC.

CDR3 in amino acids: CASSTLGAGDETQYF. CDR3 bases: TGTGCCAGCAGCACCCTTGGGGCAGGGGACGAGACCCAGTACTTC. V and J are TRBV7-9 and TRBJ2-5, with D perhaps matching TRBD1 (6 bases). This CDR3 is 15 amino acids long. Germline V lookup: CDR1 SEHNR, CDR2 FQNEAQ (reference sequence). V lost 5 bases and J lost 5, with 18 bases in between.

This clonotype came up a few times. The chain uses TRBV20-1 and TRBJ1-1, with D tentatively TRBD1 (5 bases). The CDR3 runs to 13 residues. Looked up from germline, CDR1 is DFQATT and CDR2 is SNEGSKA (reference sequence). Between the trimmed V and J ends, which lost 3 bases and 0 bases, there was a span of 8 bases. CDR3 nucleotides: TGCAGTGCTAGCGGGGGAATGAACACTGAAGCTTTCTTT. It codes for CSASGGMNTEAFF.

There are a few counts of this clonotype. J is TRBJ2-6 and V is TRBV20-1; D is possibly TRBD1 or TRBD2 (5 bases each). Trimming left V 0 bases short and J 0 bases short, with 15 bases between. Germline V gene data show CDR1 as DFQATT and CDR2 as SNEGSKA (reference sequence). The CDR3 is made up of 18 amino acids. The CDR3 loop reads CSARDLVGRISGANVLTF. CDR3 sequence (DNA): TGCAGTGCTAGAGATCTGGTGGGACGGATCTCTGGGGCCAACGTCCTGACTTTC.

This clonotype occurred a few times. The chain links TRBV7-2 to TRBJ2-7; D may be TRBD2 (7 bases). This CDR3 contains 15 residues. Germline V gives CDR1 SGHTA, CDR2 FQGNSA. V shed 5 bases and J shed 4 bases, with 18 bases lying between them. CDR3 residues: CASSPVGGPQYEQYF. The CDR3 nucleotides read TGTGCCAGCAGCCCCGTCGGGGGGCCGCAATACGAGCAGTACTTC.

Only one count was recorded for this clonotype. The CDR3 protein is CASTLLGGDTEAFF. In DNA form, the CDR3 reads TGTGCCAGCACCTTACTCGGAGGGGACACTGAAGCTTTCTTT. This chain connects TRBV6-5 to TRBJ1-1; possible D gene TRBD1, 5 bases. Trimming shortened V by 7 bases and J by 3 bases, and 15 bases separated the two germline ends. The germline V gene has CDR1 MNHEY and CDR2 SVGAGI. This CDR3 is built from 14 residues.

This chain uses TRBV3-1 with TRBJ2-7, with D perhaps assigned TRBD1 or TRBD2 (6 bases each). The J call is in doubt because the DNA end fits TRBJ2-4 better. Germline values: CDR1 LGHDT, CDR2 YNNKEL (reference sequence). CDR3 size: 14 residues. This CDR3 is CASSLNGGQNIQYF. CDR3 DNA: TGTGCCAGCAGCCTCAACGGGGGCCAAAACATTCAGTACTTC.

Regarding this clonotype: At one of its ends the junction is not consistent with the germline gene, which may arise from a read error. The chain combines TRBV3-1 with TRBJ2-3; D is perhaps TRBD2 (6 bases). The germline V gene has CDR1 LGHDT and CDR2 YNNKEL (reference sequence). The length of the CDR3 is 16 residues. CDR3 loop: CASSQGTSTSIDTQYF. The CDR3 DNA reads as TGTGCCAGCAGCCAAGGTACCTCCACTAGCATAGATACGCAGTATTTT.

The rearrangement joins TRBV6-6 to TRBJ1-2, with TRBD1 as a possible D gene (5 bases). Germline V gives CDR1 MNHNY, CDR2 SVGAGI (reference sequence). The CDR3 runs to 15 residues. V was cut by 6 bases and J by 6 bases, with 20 bases left in between. The CDR3 sequence is CASRWIAGTQNGYTF. In nucleotides, the CDR3 is TGTGCCAGCAGGTGGATTGCCGGGACCCAAAATGGCTACACCTTC.

This clonotype was observed a handful of times. The gene calls are TRBV24-1 and TRBJ1-2; 7 bases align to TRBD1. Germline V CDR1 and CDR2: KGHDR, SFDVKD. This CDR3 has 15 residues. The J segment lost 6 bases and the V segment lost 4 bases, leaving 10 bases of the junction unmatched. The CDR3 DNA reads TGTGCCACCAGTGACCAGTCCACCGGGACAGATGGCTACACCTTC. Amino acids: CATSDQSTGTDGYTF.

This clonotype showed up just a few times. The CDR3: CASSQETGGGKTQYF. DNA of the CDR3: TGTGCCAGCAGCCAAGAGACAGGGGGCGGGAAGACCCAGTACTTC. The chain couples TRBV4-2 to TRBJ2-5, with 10 bases lining up with TRBD1. CDR3 length equals 15 residues. In germline, CDR1 is LGHNA, CDR2 YNFKEQ. Germline trimming cut 0 bases from V and 6 bases from J; bases unmatched to any gene: 4.

This clonotype was counted only a few times. Given a much more abundant clone one base away, this may be a read error. V and J are TRBV7-9 and TRBJ2-1, with TRBD2 matching 7 bases. The DNA matches TRBJ2-7 better at its end, which makes the J call doubtful. The CDR3 runs to 14 residues. Germline values: CDR1 SEHNR, CDR2 FQNEAQ (reference sequence). DNA for the CDR3: TGTGCCAGCTCCCGCGGGGGAACCTACAATGAGCAGTACTTC. This gives the protein CASSRGGTYNEQYF.

This clonotype was observed a single time. The chain carries TRBV9 and TRBJ2-7; D ambiguous. There are 13 residues in the CDR3. Germline-derived CDR1 and CDR2 are SGDLS and YYNGEE. V lost 9 bases to trimming and J lost 3 bases, with 16 bases between them. This CDR3 is CANNPGQFYEQYF. CDR3 nucleotides: TGTGCCAACAACCCCGGGCAGTTCTACGAGCAGTACTTC.

The CDR3 loop is CASSWPKTGAGANVLTF. DNA of the CDR3: TGCGCCAGCAGCTGGCCCAAGACAGGGGCTGGGGCCAACGTCCTGACTTTC. The gene calls are TRBV5-1 and TRBJ2-6; 8 bases agree with TRBD1. Germline CDR1 is SGHRS and CDR2 is YFSETQ. There are 17 residues in the CDR3. Trimming cost V 3 bases and J 2 bases; bases outside gene matches: 7.

The chain joins TRBV5-5 to TRBJ2-5; D might be TRBD1 or TRBD2, each matching 5 bases. This CDR3 region has 15 residues. V lost 2 bases to trimming and J lost 4 bases, with 15 bases between them. Germline assignment: CDR1 SGHKS and CDR2 YYEKEE (reference sequence). The CDR3 region is CASSFRGSSGETQYF. DNA for the CDR3: TGTGCCAGCAGCTTCCGGGGCTCCTCTGGAGAGACCCAGTACTTC.

Of note for this clonotype: A read error may account for a junction end that differs from germline. The chain couples TRBV9 to TRBJ1-2, with D unresolved. CDR3 size: 15 residues. Germline-derived CDR1 and CDR2 are SGDLS and YYNGEE. CDR3 coding DNA: TGTGCCAGTAGCGTAGGTACAGCTTCTAACTATGGCTACACCTTC. Translated, it gives CASSVGTASNYGYTF.

This clonotype appeared a few times. This chain links TRBV7-2 with TRBJ1-1; tentative D call: TRBD1 (6 bases). This CDR3 has 16 amino acids. Germline CDR1 and CDR2: SGHTA and FQGNSA. V dropped 4 bases and J dropped 1 base, with 16 bases sitting between them. The chain's CDR3 is CASSSRSRGSNTEAFF. Written as DNA, the CDR3 is TGTGCCAGCAGCTCTCGGAGTAGGGGGTCGAACACTGAAGCTTTCTTT. The entire variable domain, with the rest obtained from reference TRBV7-2 and TRBJ1-1, is as follows: GAGVSQSPSNKVTEKGKDVELRCDPISGHTALYWYRQSLGQGLEFLIYFQGNSAPDKSGLPSDRFSAERTGGSVSTLTIQRTQQEDSAVYLCASSSRSRGSNTEAFFGQGTRLTVV.

This chain connects TRBV11-2 to TRBJ2-1; 9 bases line up with TRBD2. The V segment lost 5 bases and the J segment 8 bases; nucleotides outside the gene matches: 16. The CDR3 is 17 amino acids. Germline V CDR1 and CDR2: SGHAT, FQNNGV. This chain's CDR3 is CASSGSAAGLAGYEQFF. DNA of the CDR3: TGTGCCAGCAGCGGCTCGGCAGCGGGACTAGCTGGCTATGAGCAGTTCTTC. The variable domain in full, completed from reference TRBV11-2 and TRBJ2-1, reads EAGVAQSPRYKIIEKRQSVAFWCNPISGHATLYWYQQILGQGPKLLIQFQNNGVVDDSQLPKDRFSAERLKGVDSTLKIQPAKLEDSAVYLCASSGSAAGLAGYEQFFGPGTRLTVL.